The 23 T cell receptor beta chains given below trace back to one sample, sequenced in a study of siplizumab effects on memory and regulatory T cells. Here immunoSEQ multiplex PCR was the method, and the copy in TCRdb shows in-frame clones only, minus some. The data show about 91,000 clones, roughly 97% seen once. Sequences were obtained from naive CD4+ T cells sorted from blood. Receptors originate from a human donor in good health.

The rearrangement links TRBV7-2 to TRBJ1-2; weak D call: TRBD1 (5 bases). This CDR3 comprises 14 residues. Germline-derived CDR1 and CDR2 are SGHTA and FQGNSA. V lost 2 bases, J lost 4 bases, and 11 bases lay in between. In DNA form, the CDR3 reads TGTGCCAGCAGCTTAATCGACAGCCTCTATGGCTACACCTTC. Its translation is CASSLIDSLYGYTF.

CDR3 sequence reads: CASGQGGTDTQYF. The CDR3 DNA reads as TGCGCCAGCGGACAGGGGGGCACAGATACGCAGTATTTT. The chain links TRBV10-2 to TRBJ2-3; 10 positions match TRBD1. The CDR3 runs 13 residues. The V gene end was trimmed by 8 bases and the J gene end by 1 base; junction bases not matched to a gene: 0. CDR1 WSHSY and CDR2 SAAADI come from the germline V gene.

The V and J genes are TRBV7-6 and TRBJ2-1; tentatively, D is TRBD1 (5 bases). V was pared by 8 bases and J by 8 bases, with 13 bases between. This CDR3 region has 12 residues. Germline CDR1 SGHVS, CDR2 FNYEAQ. Here the CDR3 reads CASGASTDEQFF. In DNA form, the CDR3 reads TGTGCCAGCGGGGCGTCTACGGATGAGCAGTTCTTC.

This rearrangement joins TRBV7-6 to TRBJ1-1; no clear D. Germline values: CDR1 SGHVS, CDR2 FNYEAQ. The CDR3 is made up of 14 amino acids. The V end lost 5 bases, the J end lost 2 bases, and 12 bases lay between the germline ends. The CDR3 region is CASSPQDGNTEAFF. CDR3 coding DNA: TGTGCCAGCAGCCCCCAGGACGGAAACACTGAAGCTTTCTTT.

The V and J genes are TRBV5-4 and TRBJ1-5; 8 nucleotides align to TRBD1. This CDR3 is 17 amino acids long. With 1 base clipped from V and 7 bases from J, the junction kept 13 bases outside the gene matches. Germline V lookup: CDR1 SGHNT, CDR2 YYREEE (reference sequence). In nucleotides, the CDR3 is TGTGCCAGCAGCTTGTCCCCCGCGACAGGGGAAGGACAGCCCCAGCATTTT. Its translation: CASSLSPATGEGQPQHF.

The V and J genes are TRBV4-2 and TRBJ2-3, with TRBD2 matching over 9 bases. J lost 3 bases, V lost 4 bases, and 8 bases had no gene match. Per germline, CDR1 LGHNA and CDR2 YNFKEQ. The CDR3 length is 16 residues. In DNA form, the CDR3 reads TGTGCCAGCAGCCCGTCCCGCGGGGGGGATACAGATACGCAGTATTTT. Translating gives CASSPSRGGDTDTQYF.

V and J are TRBV5-1 and TRBJ2-7, with D possibly matching TRBD2 (6 bases). Trimming removed 4 bases from V and 7 bases from J, with 18 bases in between. The CDR3 covers 14 residues. The germline CDR1 and CDR2 sequences are SGHRS and YFSETQ. The CDR3 nucleotides are TGCGCCAGCAGCCCCGGGGGTCCCTCGAGGGAGCAGTACTTC. It codes for CASSPGGPSREQYF.

The CDR3 DNA follows: TGTGCCAGCAACCCAGACAGGGGGCAAGCTTTCTTT. Encoded protein: CASNPDRGQAFF. The chain combines TRBV6-6 with TRBJ1-1; the match to TRBD1 covers 10 bases. The germline gives CDR1 MNHNY, CDR2 SVGAGI (reference sequence). CDR3 length: 12 residues. V gave up 7 bases and J gave up 9 bases; unmatched junction bases: 5.

J is TRBJ1-2 and V is TRBV5-4; 7 nucleotides agree with TRBD1. Germline V gene sequence: CDR1 SGHNT, CDR2 YYREEE (reference sequence). The V gene end was trimmed by 2 bases and the J gene end by 7 bases; junction bases not matched to a gene: 5. The CDR3 runs 13 residues. CDR3 DNA sequence: TGTGCCAGCAGCTTTAAGGGGGCGGTTGGCTACACCTTC. Translated: CASSFKGAVGYTF.

The chain couples TRBV7-9 to TRBJ2-1; a possible D gene is TRBD2 (5 bases). Germline V gene lookup returns CDR1 SEHNR and CDR2 FQNEAQ (reference sequence). V lost 1 base, J lost 10 bases, and 11 bases lay in between. The CDR3 consists of 13 residues. The CDR3 nucleotides are TGTGCCAGCAGCTTAGAACTAGGATTGGAGCAGTTCTTC. It specifies CASSLELGLEQFF. Combining the CDR3 with reference TRBV7-9 and TRBJ2-1 gives the whole variable domain DTGVSQNPRHKITKRGQNVTFRCDPISEHNRLYWYRQTLGQGPEFLTYFQNEAQLEKSRLLSDRFSAERPKGSFSTLEIQRTEQGDSAMYLCASSLELGLEQFFGPGTRLTVL.

The J gene is TRBJ2-3, the V gene TRBV7-2; 11 bases are a match to TRBD2. J gave up 0 bases and V 5 bases, and 7 bases lay outside the gene matches. The CDR3 contains 17 residues. From germline, CDR1 is SGHTA and CDR2 FQGNSA. The CDR3, as DNA: TGTGCCAGCAGCCGTACCGGGACTAGCGGTAGCACAGATACGCAGTATTTT. It is translated as CASSRTGTSGSTDTQYF. Full variable domain (rest looked up from reference TRBV7-2 and TRBJ2-3): GAGVSQSPSNKVTEKGKDVELRCDPISGHTALYWYRQSLGQGLEFLIYFQGNSAPDKSGLPSDRFSAERTGGSVSTLTIQRTQQEDSAVYLCASSRTGTSGSTDTQYFGPGTRLTVL.

The chain is built from TRBV10-3 and TRBJ1-1; D is undetermined. Trimming left V 2 bases short and J 7 bases short, with 14 bases between. Germline-derived CDR1 and CDR2 are ENHRY and SYGVKD. The CDR3 runs to 14 residues. CDR3 in amino acids: CAISERNRVGEAFF. The DNA of the CDR3 is TGTGCCATCAGTGAGCGAAATCGGGTCGGTGAAGCTTTCTTT.

The chain links TRBV9 to TRBJ1-1; D is possibly TRBD1 (5 bases). Germline V lookup: CDR1 SGDLS, CDR2 YYNGEE. The CDR3 is 13 amino acids. V gave up 9 bases and J gave up 4 bases, with 16 bases separating them. The CDR3, as DNA: TGTGCCACCAAATCCGACAGAGCCACTGAAGCTTTCTTT. Its translation: CATKSDRATEAFF.

The chain combines TRBV7-2 with TRBJ1-6; weak D call: TRBD1 (6 bases). V was clipped by 4 bases and J by 0 bases, with 16 bases between them. Germline assignment: CDR1 SGHTA and CDR2 FQGNSA. There are 18 residues in the CDR3. The DNA of the CDR3 is TGTGCCAGCAGCTCGCCGGACAGCCTCCTCTCCTATAATTCACCCCTCCACTTT. Its translation is CASSSPDSLLSYNSPLHF.

This clone was seen a handful of times. The chain recombines TRBV30 with TRBJ1-1; D uncertain. Germline assignment: CDR1 GTSNPN and CDR2 SVGIG (reference sequence). Between the trimmed V and J ends, which lost 0 bases and 1 base, there was a span of 6 bases. This CDR3 is built from 13 residues. This chain's CDR3 is CAWSVQENTEAFF. The CDR3 nucleotides read TGTGCCTGGAGTGTACAAGAGAACACTGAAGCTTTCTTT.

The V and J genes are TRBV9 and TRBJ2-1; tentative D call: TRBD2 (5 bases). V shed 0 bases and J shed 0 bases, with 16 bases lying between them. This CDR3 spans 18 amino acids. CDR1 SGDLS and CDR2 YYNGEE come from the germline V gene. CDR3 sequence: CASSVAPGGLSSYNEQFF. DNA for the CDR3: TGTGCCAGCAGCGTAGCACCCGGAGGATTGAGCTCCTACAATGAGCAGTTCTTC.

J is TRBJ1-6 and V is TRBV18, with 7 positions matching TRBD1. CDR1 KGHSH and CDR2 LQKENI come from the germline V gene. The V segment lost 0 bases and the J segment 7 bases; nucleotides outside the gene matches: 3. The CDR3 is made up of 15 amino acids. CDR3 coding DNA: TGTGCCAGCTCACCACCGGACAGGTCGAATTCACCCCTCCACTTT. It codes for CASSPPDRSNSPLHF.

This clone has just one count. V usage is TRBV10-3 and J usage is TRBJ2-3; 12 nucleotides match TRBD1. CDR3 length: 14 amino acids. Germline trimming cut 10 bases from V and 5 bases from J; bases unmatched to any gene: 7. CDR1 is ENHRY, CDR2 SYGVKD, per germline. The DNA for the CDR3 is TGTGCCACCCGGGACAGGGGGCCAGGAGATACGCAGTATTTT. Translating gives CATRDRGPGDTQYF.

The chain has TRBV19 and TRBJ1-2; D is undetermined. The CDR3 spans 14 residues. Germline V gives CDR1 LNHDA, CDR2 SQIVND (reference sequence). Trimming pared 6 bases from V and 5 bases from J, leaving 16 bases between. The CDR3 loop reads CASSLPGLSYGYTF. CDR3 coding DNA: TGTGCCAGTAGCCTGCCGGGGTTAAGTTATGGCTACACCTTC.

The V call is TRBV2, the J call TRBJ1-5; the D is unclear. The CDR3 spans 14 residues. Germline V lookup: CDR1 SNHLY, CDR2 FYNNEI. V was pared by 5 bases and J by 4 bases, with 12 bases between. CDR3 nucleotides: TGTGCCAGCAGTCCCGAGGCCGAGAATCAGCCCCAGCATTTT. Its translation is CASSPEAENQPQHF.

The gene calls are TRBV6-6 and TRBJ2-7, with D unresolved. The V gene's germline CDR1 is MNHNY and CDR2 SVGAGI (reference sequence). Trimming shortened V by 0 bases and J by 3 bases, and 9 bases separated the two germline ends. This CDR3 contains 14 residues. In DNA, the CDR3 is TGTGCCAGCAGTTACTCTGGCAGATACTACGAGCAGTACTTC. This translates into CASSYSGRYYEQYF.

This clone was seen just once. J is TRBJ1-1 and V is TRBV18; D unclear. CDR3 length: 14 amino acids. V was trimmed by 6 bases and J by 3 bases, leaving 14 bases between them. The germline V gene has CDR1 KGHSH and CDR2 LQKENI. The CDR3 DNA follows: TGTGCCAGCTCCTTCAGGAGATCGGACACTGAAGCTTTCTTT. Residues: CASSFRRSDTEAFF. The complete variable domain, with remaining parts taken from reference TRBV18 and TRBJ1-1, reads NAGVMQNPRHLVRRRGQEARLRCSPMKGHSHVYWYRQLPEEGLKFMVYLQKENIIDESGMPKERFSAEFPKEGPSILRIQQVVRGDSAAYFCASSFRRSDTEAFFGQGTRLTVV.

The chain has TRBV6-5 and TRBJ1-5; the D gene is possibly TRBD1 (5 bases). CDR1 is MNHEY and CDR2 is SVGAGI in the germline V gene. This CDR3 contains 14 residues. V was pared by 7 bases and J by 1 base, with 11 bases between. The CDR3 region is CASTDNRSNQPQHF. The CDR3 nucleotides read TGTGCCAGCACCGATAACAGGAGCAATCAGCCCCAGCATTTT.